Below, 27 T cell receptor beta chains from the same sample are listed, as sequenced in a study of blood T cell repertoires in COVID-19. The protocol was immunoSEQ multiplex PCR, while the TCRdb copy is restricted to in-frame clones and leaves out a portion. The repertoire includes tens of thousands of clones, about 86% of them detected once, and roughly 8.3% sits in the top ten. Sequenced sample: peripheral blood. Receptor source: a woman aged 70-85 years with acute or convalescent COVID-19.

J is TRBJ2-1 and V is TRBV5-1; the match to TRBD2 covers 12 bases. The CDR3 is 14 amino acids. Germline V lookup: CDR1 SGHRS, CDR2 YFSETQ. With V trimmed by 5 bases and J by 7 bases, 4 bases remained unmatched. The CDR3 sequence: CASRAGTSGNEQFF. The CDR3 DNA reads as TGCGCCAGCAGAGCCGGGACTAGCGGGAATGAGCAGTTCTTC.

The chain links TRBV5-1 to TRBJ2-5, with a tentative D call TRBD2 (5 bases). CDR3 length equals 14 residues. The germline CDR1 and CDR2 sequences are SGHRS and YFSETQ. V was clipped by 8 bases and J by 2 bases, with 16 bases between them. The CDR3 spells CASGPGNRQETQYF. Written as DNA, the CDR3 is TGCGCCAGTGGACCCGGGAACCGACAAGAGACCCAGTACTTC.

This clone was counted a single time. The chain is built from TRBV5-1 and TRBJ2-1; D possibly corresponds to TRBD2 (5 bases). There are 12 residues in the CDR3. CDR1 is SGHRS and CDR2 is YFSETQ in the germline V gene. Trimming stripped 6 bases from V and 8 bases from J, with 12 bases between. DNA of the CDR3: TGCGCCAGCAACAGCCCCGGGGATGAGCAGTTCTTC. It specifies CASNSPGDEQFF.

This chain uses TRBV12-3 or TRBV12-4 with TRBJ1-2; 12 positions match TRBD1. The CDR3 is 13 residues long. J gave up 6 bases and V 7 bases, and 3 bases lay outside the gene matches. DNA for the CDR3: TGTGCCAGCACCTGGGACAGGGGGCATGGCTACACCTTC. Encoded protein: CASTWDRGHGYTF.

The J gene is TRBJ2-2, the V gene TRBV5-1; the D gene is possibly TRBD1 (6 bases). The germline CDR1 and CDR2 sequences are SGHRS and YFSETQ. This CDR3 is 15 amino acids long. V was cut by 4 bases and J by 3 bases, with 13 bases left in between. The CDR3 DNA sequence: TGCGCCAGCAGCCTACAGACAGGAGACACCGGGGAGCTGTTTTTT. Translating it yields CASSLQTGDTGELFF. The full variable domain, rest sourced from reference TRBV5-1 and TRBJ2-2, is KAGVTQTPRYLIKTRGQQVTLSCSPISGHRSVSWYQQTPGQGLQFLFEYFSETQRNKGNFPGRFSGRQFSNSRSEMNVSTLELGDSALYLCASSLQTGDTGELFFGEGSRLTVL.

In this sample, this clone turned up once. The genes are TRBV15 and TRBJ1-2; no reliable D call. The CDR3 length is 15 residues. V lost 5 bases to trimming and J lost 4 bases, with 17 bases between them. Germline assignment: CDR1 LNHNV and CDR2 YYDKDF (reference sequence). The CDR3 here is CATSAQRGMVYGYTF. The CDR3 bases are TGTGCCACCAGCGCACAGCGGGGAATGGTCTATGGCTACACCTTC. The full variable domain, rest sourced from reference TRBV15 and TRBJ1-2, is DAMVIQNPRYQVTQFGKPVTLSCSQTLNHNVMYWYQQKSSQAPKLLFHYYDKDFNNEADTPDNFQSRRPNTSFCFLDIRSPGLGDTAMYLCATSAQRGMVYGYTFGSGTRLTVV.

This chain uses TRBV5-1 with TRBJ2-3; 8 nucleotides agree with TRBD1. The CDR3 runs 15 residues. V was pared by 2 bases and J by 6 bases, with 8 bases of the junction left unmatched. Germline V gene data show CDR1 as SGHRS and CDR2 as YFSETQ. The DNA of the CDR3 is TGCGCCAGCAGCTTACCAGGGGGCGCTTCGGATACGCAGTATTTT. This sequence encodes CASSLPGGASDTQYF.

V gene TRBV24-1 combines with J gene TRBJ2-7; tentatively, D is TRBD1 (6 bases). With 3 bases removed from V and 6 bases from J, the gap between germline ends came to 11 bases. This CDR3 spans 13 amino acids. Germline CDR1 and CDR2: KGHDR and SFDVKD. The CDR3 DNA is TGTGCCACCAGTGATACAGGGTTGGGCGAGCAGTACTTC. Its translation is CATSDTGLGEQYF.

This sequence joins TRBV10-2 and TRBJ1-1; 9 bases agree with TRBD1. With V trimmed by 6 bases and J by 0 bases, 8 bases remained unmatched. Germline-derived CDR1 and CDR2 are WSHSY and SAAADI. CDR3 length: 16 amino acids. CDR3 protein: CASSKNRGLMNTEAFF. CDR3 sequence (DNA): TGCGCCAGCAGCAAAAACAGGGGGCTGATGAACACTGAAGCTTTCTTT.

This sequence joins TRBV4-1 and TRBJ1-1; D is possibly TRBD1 (6 bases). The CDR3 runs 16 residues. With 4 bases removed from V and 1 base from J, the gap between germline ends came to 16 bases. Germline V CDR1 and CDR2: MGHRA, YSYEKL. CDR3 DNA: TGCGCCAGCAGCCTAAGAGGTGGACAGCAGAACACTGAAGCTTTCTTT. Translated: CASSLRGGQQNTEAFF.

The chain couples TRBV12-3 or TRBV12-4 to TRBJ1-2; D is uncertain. The CDR3 consists of 10 residues. The ends were cut back, 2 bases at V and 10 bases at J, with 5 bases in the middle. CDR3 in amino acids: CASSLPVYTF. CDR3 DNA: TGTGCCAGCAGTTTACCCGTCTACACCTTC.

V is TRBV5-4 and J is TRBJ2-7, with D tentatively TRBD1 (5 bases). The CDR3 is 14 residues long. Germline-derived CDR1 and CDR2 are SGHNT and YYREEE (reference sequence). The V gene lost 5 bases and the J gene lost 5 bases, with 17 bases spanning the gap. The CDR3 bases are TGTGCCAGCAGGCGGCAGGGAACCATCAACGAGCAGTACTTC. It yields the protein CASRRQGTINEQYF.

The chain uses TRBV5-1 and TRBJ2-2, with 7 bases aligning to TRBD1. The CDR3 consists of 16 residues. Germline CDR1 and CDR2: SGHRS and YFSETQ. J lost 0 bases, V lost 0 bases, and 2 bases had no gene match. Here the CDR3 reads CASSLVGGPNTGELFF. The DNA for the CDR3 is TGCGCCAGCAGCTTGGTAGGGGGCCCGAACACCGGGGAGCTGTTTTTT.

The chain carries TRBV5-6 and TRBJ2-5, with D perhaps matching TRBD1 (5 bases). The CDR3 totals 14 residues. Germline V gives CDR1 SGHDT, CDR2 YYEEEE. V was shortened by 0 bases and J by 4 bases, with 10 bases between the two germline ends. The CDR3 region has the DNA TGTGCCAGCAGCTTGGCCCCAGGGCCAGAGACCCAGTACTTC. As protein: CASSLAPGPETQYF. Filled out from reference TRBV5-6 and TRBJ2-5, the complete variable domain reads DAGVTQSPTHLIKTRGQQVTLRCSPKSGHDTVSWYQQALGQGPQFIFQYYEEEERQRGNFPDRFSGHQFPNYSSELNVNALLLGDSALYLCASSLAPGPETQYFGPGTRLLVL.

J is TRBJ1-5 and V is TRBV2; 8 bases are shared with TRBD1. The V and J ends lost 4 bases and 4 bases, in that order; junction bases with no gene match: 3. Germline-derived CDR1 and CDR2 are SNHLY and FYNNEI. The CDR3 is 14 amino acids. CDR3 DNA sequence: TGTGCCAGCAGTGGGACAGGGCGAAATCAGCCCCAGCATTTT. Its protein product is CASSGTGRNQPQHF. The variable domain in full, with the rest retrieved from reference TRBV2 and TRBJ1-5, is EPEVTQTPSHQVTQMGQEVILRCVPISNHLYFYWYRQILGQKVEFLVSFYNNEISEKSEIFDDQFSVERPDGSNFTLKIRSTKLEDSAMYFCASSGTGRNQPQHFGDGTRLSIL.

The rearrangement joins TRBV6-5 to TRBJ2-2; tentatively, D is TRBD1 (6 bases). This CDR3 has 15 amino acids. Trimming took off 5 bases at V and 2 bases at J, with 12 bases between the two ends. Germline CDR1 reads MNHEY; CDR2 reads SVGAGI. The CDR3 DNA sequence: TGTGCCAGCAGTACAGGGAATATTAACACCGGGGAGCTGTTTTTT. Translating it yields CASSTGNINTGELFF.

The chain joins TRBV27 to TRBJ2-1; D unclear. Germline-derived CDR1 and CDR2 are MNHEY and SMNVEV (reference sequence). V was pared by 6 bases and J by 0 bases, with 9 bases between. This CDR3 is 14 amino acids long. The CDR3 spells CASSLYNSYNEQFF. CDR3 nucleotide sequence: TGTGCCAGCAGCCTTTATAACTCCTACAATGAGCAGTTCTTC.

The chain couples TRBV11-2 to TRBJ1-6; D is unclear. The CDR3 runs 15 residues. Per germline, CDR1 SGHAT and CDR2 FQNNGV. Trimming shortened V by 1 base and J by 9 bases, and 13 bases separated the two germline ends. The CDR3 sequence is CASSLVPGPSSPLHF. DNA of the CDR3: TGTGCCAGCAGCTTAGTTCCGGGTCCGAGTTCACCCCTCCACTTT.

The chain couples TRBV7-9 to TRBJ2-1; the D gene is possibly TRBD2 (6 bases). Trimming left V 2 bases short and J 8 bases short, with 19 bases between. The germline CDR1 and CDR2 sequences are SEHNR and FQNEAQ (reference sequence). The CDR3 has 16 amino acids. As DNA, the CDR3 is TGTGCCAGCAGCTTAAATTGGGGCGGGGTTGTCGATGAGCAGTTCTTC. It yields the protein CASSLNWGGVVDEQFF.

The chain couples TRBV7-9 to TRBJ2-5, with 7 bases identical to TRBD1. Trimming removed 2 bases from V and 6 bases from J; junction bases left unmatched: 18. The germline CDR1 and CDR2 sequences are SEHNR and FQNEAQ (reference sequence). CDR3 length: 18 residues. CDR3 in DNA: TGTGCCAGCAGCTTACTTCCCCTCCAGACAGGGAGTGGAAAGACCCAGTACTTC. Its protein is CASSLLPLQTGSGKTQYF.

The rearrangement links TRBV2 to TRBJ1-4; D is ambiguous. Deletions cut 5 bases from V and 7 bases from J, with 14 bases between. The CDR3 totals 14 residues. Germline CDR1 is SNHLY and CDR2 is FYNNEI. This CDR3 is CASSPSGSLEKLFF. The CDR3 DNA reads as TGTGCCAGCAGTCCTTCCGGTTCCCTTGAAAAACTGTTTTTT.

The chain has TRBV11-2 and TRBJ2-7; a weak D match, TRBD2 (7 bases). The length of the CDR3 is 16 residues. Trimming took 5 bases from V and 0 from J, leaving 17 bases between them. The V gene's germline CDR1 is SGHAT and CDR2 FQNNGV. In nucleotides, the CDR3 is TGTGCCAGCAGCCCGGGGGGCCGACCCGACTCCTACGAGCAGTACTTC. It yields the protein CASSPGGRPDSYEQYF.

The chain carries TRBV28 and TRBJ2-1; 7 bases are a match to TRBD1. Germline V CDR1 and CDR2: MDHEN, SYDVKM. Trimming removed 8 bases from V and 6 bases from J; junction bases left unmatched: 4. The CDR3 sequence is 12 residues long. CDR3 amino acids: CASRGQLNEQFF. DNA of the CDR3: TGTGCCAGCCGGGGACAGCTCAATGAGCAGTTCTTC.

This chain links TRBV5-1 with TRBJ2-6, with D unclear. This CDR3 has 15 amino acids. V lost 0 bases and J lost 4, with 8 bases in between. Germline CDR1 reads SGHRS; CDR2 reads YFSETQ. The CDR3 region has the DNA TGCGCCAGCAGCTTGGGTAGCCGAGGGGCCAACGTCCTGACTTTC. Translating it yields CASSLGSRGANVLTF.

On this clone itself: Other DNA sequences in this sample translate to the same CDR3. The chain uses TRBV3-1 (or the pseudogene TRBV3-2) and TRBJ1-2, with D hard to call. The CDR3 extends over 11 amino acids. CDR1 and CDR2 (germline): LGHDT, YNNKEL (reference sequence). Trimming stripped 3 bases from V and 4 bases from J, with 3 bases between. The CDR3 nucleotides are TGTGCCAGCAGCCAGGCCTATGGCTACACCTTC. Residues: CASSQAYGYTF.

The CDR3 region is CASSPVVGRPNTEAFF. The DNA for the CDR3 is TGTGCCAGCAGCCCAGTAGTCGGCAGGCCGAACACTGAAGCTTTCTTT. The chain links TRBV11-2 to TRBJ1-1; D is uncertain. The germline V gene has CDR1 SGHAT and CDR2 FQNNGV. V was cut by 5 bases and J by 1 base, with 17 bases left in between. The CDR3 has 16 residues.

This rearrangement joins TRBV2 to TRBJ1-6; 9 bases are shared with TRBD1. The V gene's germline CDR1 is SNHLY and CDR2 FYNNEI. The ends lost 3 bases at V and 9 bases at J; junction bases unmatched: 3. This CDR3 comprises 14 residues. The CDR3 nucleotides read TGTGCCAGCAGTGAGGACAGGGGTGGTTCACCCCTCCACTTT. This codes for CASSEDRGGSPLHF.